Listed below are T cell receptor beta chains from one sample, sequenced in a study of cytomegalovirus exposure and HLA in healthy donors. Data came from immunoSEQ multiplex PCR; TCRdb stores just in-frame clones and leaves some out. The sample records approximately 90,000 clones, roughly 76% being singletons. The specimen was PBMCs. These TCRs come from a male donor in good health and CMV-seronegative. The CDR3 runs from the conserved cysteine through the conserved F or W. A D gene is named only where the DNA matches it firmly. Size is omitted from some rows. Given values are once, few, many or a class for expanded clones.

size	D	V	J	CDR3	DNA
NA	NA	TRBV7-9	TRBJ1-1	CASSLGRRGIRAEAFF	TGTGCCAGCAGCTTAGGCCGTAGAGGTATCAGGGCTGAAGCTTTCTTT
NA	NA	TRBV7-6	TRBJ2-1	CASTKELFYNEQFF	TGTGCCAGCACCAAAGAACTGTTCTACAATGAGCAGTTCTTC
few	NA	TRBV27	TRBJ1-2	CASSFHREGDGYTF	TGTGCCAGCAGTTTCCACCGGGAGGGCGATGGCTACACCTTC
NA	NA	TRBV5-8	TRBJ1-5	CASSRPGPQHF	TGTGCCAGCAGCCGCCCAGGACCCCAGCATTTT
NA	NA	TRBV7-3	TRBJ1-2	CASSAQPQGTFGGYTF	TGTGCCAGCAGCGCCCAGCCGCAGGGGACCTTCGGAGGCTACACCTTC
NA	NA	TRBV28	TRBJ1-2	CASRLRGLYGYTF	TGTGCCAGCAGATTGCGGGGGCTCTATGGCTACACCTTC
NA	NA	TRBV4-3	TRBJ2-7	CASSQASTGNYEQYF	TGCGCCAGCAGCCAGGCTTCGACAGGAAACTACGAGCAGTACTTC
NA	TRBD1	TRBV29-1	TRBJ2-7	CSVDRQGNPYEQYF	TGCAGCGTTGACCGACAGGGAAATCCCTACGAGCAGTACTTC
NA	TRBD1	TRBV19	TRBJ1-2	CASSPRGFDYGYTF	TGTGCCAGTAGCCCCAGGGGGTTCGACTATGGCTACACCTTC
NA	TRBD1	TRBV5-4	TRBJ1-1	CASSPGQVHTEAFF	TGTGCCAGCAGCCCTGGACAGGTTCACACTGAAGCTTTCTTT
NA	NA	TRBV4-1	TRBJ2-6	CASSPSGASGANVLTF	TGCGCCAGCAGCCCCAGTGGGGCCTCTGGGGCCAACGTCCTGACTTTC
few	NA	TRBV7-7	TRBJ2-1	CASSPGLALDEQFF	TGTGCTAGCAGCCCGGGTTTGGCCCTGGATGAGCAGTTCTTC
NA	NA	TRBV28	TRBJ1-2	CASTLQAPGGYGYTF	TGTGCCAGCACCTTACAGGCCCCGGGTGGCTATGGCTACACCTTC
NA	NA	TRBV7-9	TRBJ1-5	CASSLGRGQPQHF	TGTGCCAGCAGCTTAGGCAGGGGACAGCCCCAGCATTTT
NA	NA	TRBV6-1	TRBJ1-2	CASIPTRDTYGYTF	TGTGCCAGCATACCCACCAGGGATACCTATGGCTACACCTTC
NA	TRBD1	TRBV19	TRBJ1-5	CASSPDRAGQPQHF	TGTGCCAGTAGTCCGGACAGGGCCGGTCAGCCCCAGCATTTT